This T cell receptor (beta chain) was captured by sequencing in a study of T cell changes during pregnancy in multiple sclerosis (dated by TCRdb to about 2019). Regarding the study in general: The study looked at changes in the T cell repertoire across pregnancy in women with multiple sclerosis.

Libraries were made using the immunoSEQ multiplex PCR assay. TCRdb limited this immuneACCESS table to in-frame rearrangements with V and J called. A share of clones is missing; checked studies link under half to unresolved V genes, and the rest is unexplained. The sample contains 40,000 to 55,000 clones, less than 95% of them found a single time. Over 0.5% of the sample lies in the top ten. The germline V gene gives CDR1 as SGHTA and CDR2 as FQGNSA. The V end loses 7 bases and the J end loses 1 base, and a stretch of 11 bases separates them. Measured from the cysteine to the phenylalanine, the CDR3 is 13 residues long. Just the 39-base CDR3 DNA is kept, in frame starting at base 1. A word on this clone: The clone's antigen remains unknown. No base qualities exist here, and no much larger clone lies one base off it.

Recombination connected TRBV7-2 to TRBJ2-7; a weak D assignment points to TRBD2 (5 bases agree). The sequence was collected from a female donor with multiple sclerosis, enrolled in a pregnancy study. Specimen: CD4+ T cells from peripheral blood mononuclear cells, collected in the third trimester of pregnancy. The DNA is as follows: TGTGCCAGCACTCGGACTGGATCCTACGAGCAGTACTTC. Its amino acids are CASTRTGSYEQYF.